The sample holds one count of the clone carrying this T cell receptor beta chain. The sample comes from a study of blood T cell repertoires in COVID-19. Study as a whole: Whether acute or convalescent, the COVID-19 samples came from the United States, Italy and Spain. PBMCs, B-cell-depleted T cells, or T cells were the source of the cDNA or gDNA that made up the material.

Germline V gene data show CDR1 as MNHEY and CDR2 as SMNVEV (reference sequence). Trimming cost V 5 bases and J 0 bases, with 23 bases left between them. This CDR3 has 20 residues. Profiling relied on immunoSEQ multiplex PCR, and the TCRdb table lists in-frame clones only, not all of them. The repertoire includes about 60,000 clones, around 90% of them detected once, and about 18% sits in the top ten. This chain uses TRBV27 with TRBJ1-6; D unclear. This receptor was obtained from a woman of 80 years or more with active COVID-19. The sequenced sample consisted of peripheral blood. In nucleotides, the CDR3 is TGTGCCAGCAGTCAGCGATCCCTAGGTTCCCTTGGCTCCTATAATTCACCCCTCCACTTT. This translates into CASSQRSLGSLGSYNSPLHF.